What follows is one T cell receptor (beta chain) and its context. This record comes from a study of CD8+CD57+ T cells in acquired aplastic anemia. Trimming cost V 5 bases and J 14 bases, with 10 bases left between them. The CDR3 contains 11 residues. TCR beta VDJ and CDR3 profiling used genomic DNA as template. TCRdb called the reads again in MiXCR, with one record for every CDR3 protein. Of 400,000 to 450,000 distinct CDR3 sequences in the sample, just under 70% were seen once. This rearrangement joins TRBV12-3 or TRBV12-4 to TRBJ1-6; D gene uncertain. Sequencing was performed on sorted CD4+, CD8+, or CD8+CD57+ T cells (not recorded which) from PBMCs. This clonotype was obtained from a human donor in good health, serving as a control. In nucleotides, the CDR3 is TGTGCCAGCAGTCCAGGAGAGTCCCTCCACTTT. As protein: CASSPGESLHF.